This T cell receptor (beta chain) was documented in a study of shared clonotypes between healthy human individuals. Notes on this clone: Antigen unknown.

Profiling relied on immunoSEQ multiplex PCR, and the TCRdb table lists in-frame clones only, not all of them. The sample has fewer than 1 million clones; 95% to 97% are singletons. The CDR3 runs 15 residues. In germline, CDR1 is MNHNY, CDR2 SVGAGI (reference sequence). V was pared by 5 bases and J by 4 bases, with 15 bases between. Study conclusions and caveats: Compared with memory subsets, naive subsets generally had larger estimated richness. Naive CD4 clonotype sharing across several donors was approximately 5%.

Naivety among CD8 cells was defined by CD45RO negativity and positive CCR7 selection, thereby excluding terminally differentiated effector memory CD45RA+ cells. Sequencing was carried out using naive CD8+ T cells sorted from blood. This TCR came from a young man in good health. V gene TRBV6-6 combines with J gene TRBJ2-1; D perhaps matches TRBD1 (5 bases). CDR3 sequence: CASSPNQDSYNEQFF. The DNA for the CDR3 is TGTGCCAGCAGTCCTAATCAAGACAGTTACAATGAGCAGTTCTTC.